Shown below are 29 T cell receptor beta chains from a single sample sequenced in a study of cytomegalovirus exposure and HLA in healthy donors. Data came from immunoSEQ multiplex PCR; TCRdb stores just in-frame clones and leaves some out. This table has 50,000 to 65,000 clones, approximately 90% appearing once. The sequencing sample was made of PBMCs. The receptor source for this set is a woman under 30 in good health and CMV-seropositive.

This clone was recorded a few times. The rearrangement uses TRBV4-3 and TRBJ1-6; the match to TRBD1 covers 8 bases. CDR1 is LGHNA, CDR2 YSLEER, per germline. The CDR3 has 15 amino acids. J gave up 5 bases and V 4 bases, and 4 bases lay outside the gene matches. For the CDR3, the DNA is TGCGCCAGCAGCCCCCTACAGGGGGATAATTCACCCCTCCACTTT. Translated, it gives CASSPLQGDNSPLHF.

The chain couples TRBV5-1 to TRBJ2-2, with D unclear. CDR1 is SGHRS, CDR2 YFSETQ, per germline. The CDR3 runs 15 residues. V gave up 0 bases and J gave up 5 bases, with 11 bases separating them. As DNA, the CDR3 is TGCGCCAGCAGCTTGGAGGCGACAAAGACCGGGGAGCTGTTTTTT. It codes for CASSLEATKTGELFF.

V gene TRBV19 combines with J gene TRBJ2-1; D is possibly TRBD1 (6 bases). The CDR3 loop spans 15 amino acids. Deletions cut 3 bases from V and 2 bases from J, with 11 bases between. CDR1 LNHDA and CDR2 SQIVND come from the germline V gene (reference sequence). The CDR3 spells CASSIHQGTYNEQFF. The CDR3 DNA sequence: TGTGCCAGTAGTATTCATCAGGGGACCTACAATGAGCAGTTCTTC.

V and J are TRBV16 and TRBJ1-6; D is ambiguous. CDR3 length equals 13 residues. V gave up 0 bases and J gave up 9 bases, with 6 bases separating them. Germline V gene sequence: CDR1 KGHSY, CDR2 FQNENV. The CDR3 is CASSQSLGSPLHF. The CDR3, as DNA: TGTGCCAGCAGCCAATCCCTCGGTTCACCCCTCCACTTT. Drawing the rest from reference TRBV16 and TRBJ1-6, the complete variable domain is GEEVAQTPKHLVRGEGQKAKLYCAPIKGHSYVFWYQQVLKNEFKFLISFQNENVFDETGMPKERFSAKCLPNSPCSLEIQATKLEDSAVYFCASSQSLGSPLHFGNGTRLTVT.

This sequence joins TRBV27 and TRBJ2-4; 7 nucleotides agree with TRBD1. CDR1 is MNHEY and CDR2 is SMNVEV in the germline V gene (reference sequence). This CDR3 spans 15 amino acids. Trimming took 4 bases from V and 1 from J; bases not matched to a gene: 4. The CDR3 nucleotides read TGTGCCAGCAGTTCCAGGGGGTTGGCCAAAAACATTCAGTACTTC. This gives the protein CASSSRGLAKNIQYF.

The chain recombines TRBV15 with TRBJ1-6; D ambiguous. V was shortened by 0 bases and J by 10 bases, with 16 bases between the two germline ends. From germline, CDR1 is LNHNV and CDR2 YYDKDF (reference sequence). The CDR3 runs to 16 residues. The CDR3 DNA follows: TGTGCCACCAGCAGAGATCTGGCAGAAACGGGGTCACCCCTCCACTTT. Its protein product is CATSRDLAETGSPLHF.

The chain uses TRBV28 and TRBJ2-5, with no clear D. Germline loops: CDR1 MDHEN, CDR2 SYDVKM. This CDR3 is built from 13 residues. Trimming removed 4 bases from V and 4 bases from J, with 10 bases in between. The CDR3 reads CASSWLSVETQYF. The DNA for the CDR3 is TGTGCCAGCAGTTGGTTGTCGGTAGAGACCCAGTACTTC.

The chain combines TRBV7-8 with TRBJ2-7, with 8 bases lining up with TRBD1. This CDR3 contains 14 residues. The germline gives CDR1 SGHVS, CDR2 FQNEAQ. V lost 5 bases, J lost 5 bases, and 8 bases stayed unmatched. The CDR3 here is CASSPPGQVHEQYF. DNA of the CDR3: TGTGCCAGCAGCCCGCCGGGACAGGTCCACGAGCAGTACTTC.

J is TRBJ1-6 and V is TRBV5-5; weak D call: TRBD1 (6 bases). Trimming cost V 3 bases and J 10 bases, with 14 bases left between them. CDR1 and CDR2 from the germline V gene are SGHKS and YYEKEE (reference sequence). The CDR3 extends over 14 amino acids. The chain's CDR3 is CASSSPLRGSPLHF. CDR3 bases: TGTGCCAGCAGCTCCCCCCTTAGGGGGTCACCCCTCCACTTT.

DNA for the CDR3: TGTGCCAGCAGCTTGCTAGGGCTAGCGGGGGGAACCCAGTACTTC. Amino acid sequence: CASSLLGLAGGTQYF. The chain is built from TRBV5-4 and TRBJ2-5; 11 nucleotides align to TRBD2. Germline V CDR1 and CDR2: SGHNT, YYREEE (reference sequence). V lost 1 base and J lost 8; bases outside the gene matches: 7. The CDR3 length is 15 residues.

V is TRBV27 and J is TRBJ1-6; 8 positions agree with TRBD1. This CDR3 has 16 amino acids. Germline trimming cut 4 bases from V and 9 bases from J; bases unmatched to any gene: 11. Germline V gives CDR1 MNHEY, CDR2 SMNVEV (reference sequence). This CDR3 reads CASSWTGQDRGSPLHF. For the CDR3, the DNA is TGTGCCAGCAGTTGGACGGGACAGGACCGGGGTTCACCCCTCCACTTT.

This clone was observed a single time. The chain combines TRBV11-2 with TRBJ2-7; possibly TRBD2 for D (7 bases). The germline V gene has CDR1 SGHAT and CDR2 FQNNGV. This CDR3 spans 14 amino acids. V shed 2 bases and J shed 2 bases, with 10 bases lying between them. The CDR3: CASSLRGGPYEQYF. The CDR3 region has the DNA TGTGCCAGCAGCTTAAGGGGGGGGCCCTACGAGCAGTACTTC.

The DNA for the CDR3 is TGCGCCAGCAGCCAAAGGGGACAGGGGTCACTTAGCACAGATACGCAGTATTTT. This sequence encodes CASSQRGQGSLSTDTQYF. The chain uses TRBV4-1 and TRBJ2-3, with 10 positions matching TRBD1. CDR3 size: 18 residues. The junction had 8 bases not matched to a gene; V was cut back by 2 bases and J by 0 bases. Looked up from germline, CDR1 is MGHRA and CDR2 is YSYEKL.

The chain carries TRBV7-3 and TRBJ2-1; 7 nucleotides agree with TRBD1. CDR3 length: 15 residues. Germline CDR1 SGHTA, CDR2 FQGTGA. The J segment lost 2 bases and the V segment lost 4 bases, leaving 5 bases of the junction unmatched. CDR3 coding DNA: TGTGCCAGCAGCTCAGGACAGGCCACCTACAATGAGCAGTTCTTC. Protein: CASSSGQATYNEQFF.

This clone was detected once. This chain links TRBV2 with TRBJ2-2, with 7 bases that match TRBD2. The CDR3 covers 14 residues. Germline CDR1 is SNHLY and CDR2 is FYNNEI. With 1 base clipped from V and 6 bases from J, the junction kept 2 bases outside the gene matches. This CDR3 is CASSEGLAAGELFF. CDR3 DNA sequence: TGTGCCAGCAGTGAAGGACTAGCCGCCGGGGAGCTGTTTTTT.

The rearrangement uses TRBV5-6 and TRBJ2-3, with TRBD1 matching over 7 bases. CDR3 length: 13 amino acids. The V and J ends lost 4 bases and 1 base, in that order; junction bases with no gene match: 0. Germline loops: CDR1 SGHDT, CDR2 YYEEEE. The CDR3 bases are TGTGCCAGCAGCGGACAGGGCACAGATACGCAGTATTTT. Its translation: CASSGQGTDTQYF.

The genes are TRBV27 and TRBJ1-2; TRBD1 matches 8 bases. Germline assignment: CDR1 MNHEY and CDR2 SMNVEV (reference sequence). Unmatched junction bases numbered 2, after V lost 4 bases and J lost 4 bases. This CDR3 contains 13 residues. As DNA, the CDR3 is TGTGCCAGCAGTTCCGACAGGGGCTATGGCTACACCTTC. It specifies CASSSDRGYGYTF.

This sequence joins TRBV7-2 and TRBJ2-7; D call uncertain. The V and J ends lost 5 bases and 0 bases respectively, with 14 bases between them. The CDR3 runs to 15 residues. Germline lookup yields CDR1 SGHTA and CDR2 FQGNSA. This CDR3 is CASSLNQLLSYEQYF. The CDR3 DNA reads TGTGCCAGCAGCCTCAACCAACTTCTCTCCTACGAGCAGTACTTC.

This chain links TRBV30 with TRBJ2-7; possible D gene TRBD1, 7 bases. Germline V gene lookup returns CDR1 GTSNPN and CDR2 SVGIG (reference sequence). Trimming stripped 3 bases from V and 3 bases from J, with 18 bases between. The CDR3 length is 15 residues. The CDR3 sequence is CAWSPTGTAGYEQYF. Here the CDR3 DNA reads TGTGCCTGGAGCCCTACCGGGACAGCGGGCTACGAGCAGTACTTC.

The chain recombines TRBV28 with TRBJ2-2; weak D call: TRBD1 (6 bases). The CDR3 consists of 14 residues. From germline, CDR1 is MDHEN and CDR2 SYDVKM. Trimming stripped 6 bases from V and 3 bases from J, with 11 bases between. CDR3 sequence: CASSPGTHTGELFF. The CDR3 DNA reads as TGTGCCAGCAGCCCCGGGACACACACCGGGGAGCTGTTTTTT. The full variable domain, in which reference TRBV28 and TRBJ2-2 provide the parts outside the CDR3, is DVKVTQSSRYLVKRTGEKVFLECVQDMDHENMFWYRQDPGLGLRLIYFSYDVKMKEKGDIPEGYSVSREKKERFSLILESASTNQTSMYLCASSPGTHTGELFFGEGSRLTVL.

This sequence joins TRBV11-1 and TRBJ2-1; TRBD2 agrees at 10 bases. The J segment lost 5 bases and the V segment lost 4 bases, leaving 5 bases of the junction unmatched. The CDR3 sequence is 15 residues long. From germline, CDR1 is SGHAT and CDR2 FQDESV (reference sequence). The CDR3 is CASSSSGGANNEQFF. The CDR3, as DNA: TGTGCCAGCAGCTCGAGCGGGGGGGCAAACAATGAGCAGTTCTTC.

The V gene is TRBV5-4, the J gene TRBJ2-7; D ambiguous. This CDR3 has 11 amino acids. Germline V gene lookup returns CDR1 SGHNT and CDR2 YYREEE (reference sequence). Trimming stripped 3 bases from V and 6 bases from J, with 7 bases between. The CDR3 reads CASSSRSEQYF. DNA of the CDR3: TGTGCCAGCAGCTCGAGGTCCGAGCAGTACTTC.

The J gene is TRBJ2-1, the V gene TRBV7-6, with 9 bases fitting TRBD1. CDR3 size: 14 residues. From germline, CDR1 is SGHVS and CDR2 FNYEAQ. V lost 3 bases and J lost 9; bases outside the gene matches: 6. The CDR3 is CASSFAQGAIEQFF. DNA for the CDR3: TGTGCCAGCAGCTTTGCACAGGGGGCTATTGAGCAGTTCTTC.

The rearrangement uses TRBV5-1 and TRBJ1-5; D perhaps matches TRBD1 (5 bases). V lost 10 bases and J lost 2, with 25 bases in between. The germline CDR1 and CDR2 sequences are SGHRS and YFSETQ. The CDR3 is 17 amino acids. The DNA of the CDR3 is TGCGCCTCCCACCCGGGACTCCTGGAGCCTGGCAATCAGCCCCAGCATTTT. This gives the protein CASHPGLLEPGNQPQHF.

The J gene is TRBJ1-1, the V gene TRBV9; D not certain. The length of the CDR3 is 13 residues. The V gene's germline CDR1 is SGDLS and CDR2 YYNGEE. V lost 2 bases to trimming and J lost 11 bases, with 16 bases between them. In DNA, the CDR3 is TGTGCCAGCAGCGTTGACATGGCGGGAGTTGCTTTCTTT. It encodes CASSVDMAGVAFF.

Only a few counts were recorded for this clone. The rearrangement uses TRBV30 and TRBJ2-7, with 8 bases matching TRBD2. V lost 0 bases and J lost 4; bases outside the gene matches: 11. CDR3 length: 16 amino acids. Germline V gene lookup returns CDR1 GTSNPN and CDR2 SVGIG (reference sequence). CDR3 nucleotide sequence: TGTGCCTGGAGTGTACGGGAGGGGAGGAACACATACGAGCAGTACTTC. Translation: CAWSVREGRNTYEQYF.

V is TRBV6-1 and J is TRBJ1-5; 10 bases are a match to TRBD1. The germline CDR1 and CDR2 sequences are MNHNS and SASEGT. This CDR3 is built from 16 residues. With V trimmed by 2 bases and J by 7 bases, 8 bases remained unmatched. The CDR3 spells CASSETGDRGRQPQHF. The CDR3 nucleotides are TGTGCCAGCAGTGAAACGGGAGACAGGGGGCGACAGCCCCAGCATTTT.

The CDR3 here is CASSVRREAFF. In DNA form, the CDR3 reads TGTGCCAGCAGTGTCAGGCGAGAAGCTTTCTTT. The V call is TRBV6-1, the J call TRBJ1-1; D unclear. Germline V gene lookup returns CDR1 MNHNS and CDR2 SASEGT. The CDR3 length is 11 residues. V was pared by 4 bases and J by 8 bases, with 8 bases between.

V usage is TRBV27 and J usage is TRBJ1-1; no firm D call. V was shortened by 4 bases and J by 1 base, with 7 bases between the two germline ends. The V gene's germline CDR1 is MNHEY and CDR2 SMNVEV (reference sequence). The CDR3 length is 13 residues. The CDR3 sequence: CASSSNRNTEAFF. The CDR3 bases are TGTGCCAGCAGTTCCAACAGGAACACTGAAGCTTTCTTT.